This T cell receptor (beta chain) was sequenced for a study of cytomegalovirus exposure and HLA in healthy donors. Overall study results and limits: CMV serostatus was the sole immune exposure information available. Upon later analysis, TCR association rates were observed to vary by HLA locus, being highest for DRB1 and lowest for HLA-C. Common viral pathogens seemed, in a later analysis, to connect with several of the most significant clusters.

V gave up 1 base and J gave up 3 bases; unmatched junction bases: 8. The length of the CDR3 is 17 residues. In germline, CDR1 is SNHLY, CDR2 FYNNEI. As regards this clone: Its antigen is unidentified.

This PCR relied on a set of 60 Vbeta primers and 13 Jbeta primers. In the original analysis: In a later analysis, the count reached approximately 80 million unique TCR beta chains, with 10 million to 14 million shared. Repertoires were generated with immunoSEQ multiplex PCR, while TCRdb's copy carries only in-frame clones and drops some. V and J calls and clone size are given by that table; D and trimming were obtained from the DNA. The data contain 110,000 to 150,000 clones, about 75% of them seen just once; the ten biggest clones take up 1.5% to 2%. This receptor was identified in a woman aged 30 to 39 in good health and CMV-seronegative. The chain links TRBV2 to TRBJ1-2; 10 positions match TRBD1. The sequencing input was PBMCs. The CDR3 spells CASSEGGQGQSYYGYTF. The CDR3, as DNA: TGTGCCAGCAGTGAAGGGGGACAGGGGCAAAGCTACTATGGCTACACCTTC.